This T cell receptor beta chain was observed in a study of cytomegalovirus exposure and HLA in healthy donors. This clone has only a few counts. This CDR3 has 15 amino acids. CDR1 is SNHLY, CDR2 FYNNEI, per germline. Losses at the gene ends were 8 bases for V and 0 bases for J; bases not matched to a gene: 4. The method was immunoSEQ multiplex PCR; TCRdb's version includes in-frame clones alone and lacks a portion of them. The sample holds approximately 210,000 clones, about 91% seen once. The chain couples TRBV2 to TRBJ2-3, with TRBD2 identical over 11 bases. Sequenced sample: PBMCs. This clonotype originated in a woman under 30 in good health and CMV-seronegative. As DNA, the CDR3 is TGTGCCAGCGGACTAGCGGGTCCTAGCACAGATACGCAGTATTTT. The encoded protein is CASGLAGPSTDTQYF.